The T cell receptor (beta chain) under discussion was sequenced for a study of blood T cell repertoires in COVID-19. Sequencing was performed with immunoSEQ multiplex PCR; in TCRdb, only in-frame clones are kept and a portion is missing. Of tens of thousands of clones in the sample, 70% to 90% were seen once. Trimming stripped 4 bases from V and 7 bases from J, with 23 bases between. This CDR3 has 16 residues. The germline V gene has CDR1 SGHTS and CDR2 YDEGEE. Material for sequencing was peripheral blood. The receptor was derived from a woman older than 75 with acute or convalescent COVID-19. The rearrangement uses TRBV5-8 and TRBJ1-2; a weak D match, TRBD1 (6 bases). The CDR3 spells CASSLGTPSPRGGYTF. The CDR3 DNA is TGTGCCAGCAGCCTCGGGACACCCTCTCCAAGGGGTGGCTACACCTTC.